These 22 T cell receptor beta chains were all obtained from the same sample, sequenced in a study of early T cells in non-severe SARS-CoV-2 infection. TCRdb independently ran MiXCR on the 5' RACE reads; one entry per CDR3 protein. The sample consists of around 40,000 distinct CDR3 sequences, over 4.5% of them appearing once. Sequences were obtained from whole blood. The receptor set was obtained from an adult who was a healthcare worker with PCR-confirmed SARS-CoV-2 infection or an uninfected control (not recorded which).

Ten or more counts support this clonotype. V usage is TRBV11-3 and J usage is TRBJ2-1; 7 positions match TRBD1. Germline V lookup: CDR1 SGHNT, CDR2 YENEEA. J lost 3 bases, V lost 5 bases, and 7 bases had no gene match. This CDR3 spans 15 amino acids. CDR3 region: CASSTRGGDYNEQFF. In DNA, the CDR3 is TGTGCCAGCAGCACCAGAGGGGGCGACTACAATGAGCAGTTCTTC.

This clonotype was detected a few times. This chain connects TRBV29-1 to TRBJ2-3; 7 bases are shared with TRBD2. CDR1 and CDR2 from the germline V gene are SQVTM and ANQGSEA. This CDR3 contains 18 residues. The V gene end was trimmed by 8 bases and the J gene end by 5 bases; junction bases not matched to a gene: 25. The CDR3 sequence is CSILPWGTRELREDTQYF. CDR3 DNA sequence: TGCAGCATCCTCCCGTGGGGCACGCGGGAGTTACGGGAAGATACGCAGTATTTT.

This clonotype showed up many times. This chain uses TRBV27 with TRBJ2-7; 10 bases map to TRBD1. The CDR3 is 16 amino acids. Germline V gene sequence: CDR1 MNHEY, CDR2 SMNVEV (reference sequence). The trim removed 5 bases at V and 3 bases at J, leaving 10 bases unmatched. CDR3 bases: TGTGCCAGCAGTCATTGGACAGGGGGAATGATCTACGAGCAGTACTTC. It yields the protein CASSHWTGGMIYEQYF.

Many counts were recorded for this clonotype. The chain combines TRBV11-2 with TRBJ2-1; 9 nucleotides line up with TRBD2. The CDR3 sequence is 17 residues long. Germline V gene sequence: CDR1 SGHAT, CDR2 FQNNGV. Unmatched junction bases numbered 16, after V lost 6 bases and J lost 7 bases. The CDR3, as DNA: TGTGCCAGCAGTTTAAGGGTTCGACTAGCGGTTATAAATGAGCAGTTCTTC. Translation: CASSLRVRLAVINEQFF.

The V gene is TRBV6-2 or TRBV6-3, the J gene TRBJ2-1; 8 bases align to TRBD2. This CDR3 has 14 residues. Germline CDR1 and CDR2: MNHEY and SVGEGT. V was clipped by 6 bases and J by 7 bases; unmatched bases: 8. CDR3 sequence (DNA): TGTGCCAGCAGCCGCAGCGGGAGTCGGAATGAGCAGTTCTTC. Translation gives CASSRSGSRNEQFF.

This clonotype was detected ten times or more. The chain uses TRBV5-1 and TRBJ2-5; 9 positions match TRBD2. This CDR3 has 11 amino acids. Germline CDR1 is SGHRS and CDR2 is YFSETQ. With V trimmed by 2 bases and J by 13 bases, 3 bases remained unmatched. The CDR3 coding sequence is TGCGCCAGCAGCTTAGGACTAGCGATGTACTTC. Translation: CASSLGLAMYF.

V usage is TRBV29-1 and J usage is TRBJ2-7; the D call may be TRBD1 or TRBD2 (5 bases each). CDR3 length: 13 amino acids. CDR1 and CDR2 (germline): SQVTM, ANQGSEA. Trimming took off 5 bases at V and 3 bases at J, with 14 bases between the two ends. CDR3 nucleotides: TGCAGCGTTCTAGGGACGGAGAACTACGAGCAGTACTTC. Translation gives CSVLGTENYEQYF.

This clonotype has at least ten counts. This CDR3 reads CASRKNQPQHF. The CDR3 bases are TGTGCCAGCAGAAAAAATCAGCCCCAGCATTTT. The V call is TRBV7-3, the J call TRBJ1-5; D uncertain. Trimming cost V 6 bases and J 4 bases, with 4 bases left between them. Germline V CDR1 and CDR2: SGHTA, FQGTGA. The CDR3 is made up of 11 amino acids.

This clonotype was counted a few times. The J gene is TRBJ2-5, the V gene TRBV15, with D possibly being TRBD2 (5 bases). CDR1 LNHNV and CDR2 YYDKDF come from the germline V gene (reference sequence). Between the trimmed V and J ends, which lost 9 bases and 0 bases, there was a span of 14 bases. The CDR3 covers 14 residues. The CDR3 DNA sequence: TGTGCCACAGGTGGCGGAGGCAACCAAGAGACCCAGTACTTC. Amino acid sequence: CATGGGGNQETQYF.

This clonotype was picked up a small number of times. The CDR3 sequence: CASSVGLAGVSGQYF. CDR3 nucleotides: TGTGCCAGCAGCGTCGGACTAGCGGGAGTGTCGGGACAGTACTTC. The chain couples TRBV9 to TRBJ2-7; 13 bases match TRBD2. This CDR3 contains 15 residues. The germline V gene has CDR1 SGDLS and CDR2 YYNGEE. Trimming took 2 bases from V and 10 from J; bases not matched to a gene: 9. The whole variable domain, filled in from reference TRBV9 and TRBJ2-7, reads DSGVTQTPKHLITATGQRVTLRCSPRSGDLSVYWYQQSLDQGLQFLIQYYNGEERAKGNILERFSAQQFPDLHSELNLSSLELGDSALYFCASSVGLAGVSGQYFGPGTRLTVT.

This clonotype has a count of ten or more. V gene TRBV20-1 combines with J gene TRBJ2-7; 13 positions match TRBD2. Germline lookup yields CDR1 DFQATT and CDR2 SNEGSKA (reference sequence). CDR3 length: 17 residues. The V gene end was trimmed by 1 base and the J gene end by 7 bases; junction bases not matched to a gene: 13. The CDR3 DNA follows: TGCAGTGCTAGAGCCCCACTTGGACTAGCGGGAGCTTGGGAGCAGTACTTC. Its translation: CSARAPLGLAGAWEQYF.

This clonotype was recorded many times. The CDR3 region has the DNA TGTGCCAGCAGTCTAAGGGAGGGCGAGACCGGGGAGCTGTTTTTT. Residues: CASSLREGETGELFF. J is TRBJ2-2 and V is TRBV6-1, with TRBD2 matching 7 bases. The germline gives CDR1 MNHNS, CDR2 SASEGT. This CDR3 has 15 amino acids. The V segment lost 5 bases and the J segment 5 bases; nucleotides outside the gene matches: 8.

This clonotype was counted ten times or more. The chain joins TRBV25-1 to TRBJ2-7; 8 nucleotides align to TRBD1. With V trimmed by 8 bases and J by 6 bases, 0 bases remained unmatched. The CDR3 covers 10 residues. Germline values: CDR1 MGHDK, CDR2 SYGVNS. The CDR3 sequence is CASGQGEQYF. The CDR3, as DNA: TGTGCCAGCGGACAGGGCGAGCAGTACTTC.

This clonotype has at least ten counts. The genes are TRBV5-1 and TRBJ1-2; possible D gene TRBD1, 6 bases. The germline CDR1 and CDR2 sequences are SGHRS and YFSETQ. V was pared by 4 bases and J by 0 bases, with 16 bases between. This CDR3 is 16 amino acids long. The CDR3 region has the DNA TGCGCCAGCAGCCTTAGCTGGGACACTGCTAACTATGGCTACACCTTC. Translated, it gives CASSLSWDTANYGYTF.

The chain recombines TRBV19 with TRBJ2-7; maybe TRBD2 (6 bases). Germline lookup yields CDR1 LNHDA and CDR2 SQIVND (reference sequence). The germline V and J ends were trimmed by 5 bases and 6 bases, with 20 bases remaining between them. The CDR3 loop spans 15 amino acids. The CDR3 DNA sequence: TGTGCCAGTAGTCGGAGGGCCCGGGACGGATTCGAGCAGTACTTC. Its protein is CASSRRARDGFEQYF.

At least ten counts were recorded for this clonotype. This chain links TRBV5-4 with TRBJ2-6, with 7 bases fitting TRBD1. CDR3 size: 18 residues. J gave up 0 bases and V 4 bases, and 10 bases lay outside the gene matches. The germline CDR1 and CDR2 sequences are SGHNT and YYREEE (reference sequence). This CDR3 is CASSPRRTGNSGANVLTF. The CDR3 nucleotides read TGTGCCAGCAGCCCCCGCAGGACAGGAAACTCTGGGGCCAACGTCCTGACTTTC.

This clonotype was recorded many times. This chain uses TRBV28 with TRBJ2-5; D is ambiguous. Germline-derived CDR1 and CDR2 are MDHEN and SYDVKM. The CDR3 consists of 13 residues. With 4 bases removed from V and 1 base from J, the gap between germline ends came to 7 bases. For the CDR3, the DNA is TGTGCCAGCAGTTCCCCAGCCCAAGAGACCCAGTACTTC. It encodes CASSSPAQETQYF.

This clonotype was seen many times. The chain is built from TRBV20-1 and TRBJ2-3; 12 bases are a match to TRBD2. V was pared by 3 bases and J by 1 base, with 5 bases of the junction left unmatched. Germline V gene sequence: CDR1 DFQATT, CDR2 SNEGSKA (reference sequence). The CDR3 is 16 residues long. CDR3 amino acids: CSASHGTSGRTDTQYF. CDR3 nucleotide sequence: TGCAGTGCTAGTCACGGGACTAGCGGGCGCACAGATACGCAGTATTTT.

As concerns this clonotype: This could be a read error, since a much larger clone is one nucleotide away. The chain carries TRBV9 and TRBJ2-5, with D perhaps TRBD2 (6 bases). This CDR3 comprises 12 residues. Germline-derived CDR1 and CDR2 are SGDLS and YYNGEE. Trimming left V 4 bases short and J 6 bases short, with 10 bases between. In DNA form, the CDR3 reads TGTGCCAGCAGCTACGGAGGGAAGACCCAGTACTTC. This encodes CASSYGGKTQYF.

This clonotype was counted ten times or more. The J gene is TRBJ1-6, the V gene TRBV7-8; D may be TRBD1 (5 bases). Germline V gene data show CDR1 as SGHVS and CDR2 as FQNEAQ. The CDR3 sequence is 18 residues long. Trimming took off 2 bases at V and 0 bases at J, with 14 bases between the two ends. DNA for the CDR3: TGTGCCAGCAGCTTACTTCGACAGACGAGCTCCTATAATTCACCCCTCCACTTT. It translates to CASSLLRQTSSYNSPLHF.

This clonotype was recorded at least ten times. The V and J genes are TRBV28 and TRBJ2-1; D uncertain. Germline V lookup: CDR1 MDHEN, CDR2 SYDVKM. This CDR3 spans 16 amino acids. The V end lost 6 bases, the J end lost 0 bases, and 15 bases lay between the germline ends. Here the CDR3 DNA reads TGTGCCAGCAGCAAAATAGGACGGACCTCCTACAATGAGCAGTTCTTC. It specifies CASSKIGRTSYNEQFF.

This clonotype was detected ten times or more. The chain employs TRBV18 and TRBJ1-1; 7 bases are a match to TRBD1. Trimming cost V 1 base and J 5 bases; bases outside gene matches: 4. This CDR3 is built from 14 residues. Germline V gives CDR1 KGHSH, CDR2 LQKENI. The CDR3 DNA follows: TGTGCCAGCTCACCACAGGGGGCGAATACTGAAGCTTTCTTT. It specifies CASSPQGANTEAFF.